Sequencing of this T cell receptor beta chain was carried out in a study of shared clonotypes between healthy human individuals. Study-wide points: A reduction in generation probabilities was seen for non-shared clonotypes relative to those shared by all four donors.

Notes on this clone: No antigen is known for it.

The run depth of the assay was deep. The repertoire was sequenced with immunoSEQ multiplex PCR; TCRdb's copy has only in-frame clones and lacks some. The sample shows a few hundred thousand clones, about 97% of them seen only once. There are 16 residues in the CDR3. V dropped 1 base and J dropped 4; count of bases not matched to a gene: 7. Germline loops: CDR1 LNHNV, CDR2 YYDKDF (reference sequence). The TCR was taken from a man younger than 40 in good health. This sequence joins TRBV15 and TRBJ1-1, with 9 nucleotides matching TRBD1. Sequencing input: memory CD8+ T cells sorted from blood. Subset: CD45RO+ cells pooled with CCR7-negative TemRA cells. The CDR3 nucleotides read TGTGCCACCAGCAGAGGACCGGGACAGGGCCCCACTGAAGCTTTCTTT. Its translation is CATSRGPGQGPTEAFF.